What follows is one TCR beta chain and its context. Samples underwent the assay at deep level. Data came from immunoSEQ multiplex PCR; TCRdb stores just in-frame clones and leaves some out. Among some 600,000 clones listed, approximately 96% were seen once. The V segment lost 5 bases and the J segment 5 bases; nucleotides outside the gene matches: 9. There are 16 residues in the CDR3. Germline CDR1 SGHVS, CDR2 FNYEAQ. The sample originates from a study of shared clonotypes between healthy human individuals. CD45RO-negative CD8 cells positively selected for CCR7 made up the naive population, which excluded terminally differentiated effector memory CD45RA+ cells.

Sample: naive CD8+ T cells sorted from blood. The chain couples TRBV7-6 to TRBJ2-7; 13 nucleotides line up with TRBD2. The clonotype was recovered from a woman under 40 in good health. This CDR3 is CASSARLAGGSNEQYF. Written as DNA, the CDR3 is TGTGCCAGCAGCGCAAGACTAGCGGGAGGTTCTAACGAGCAGTACTTC.